One and the same sample provided the 27 T cell receptor delta chains below, sequenced in a study of γδ T cells in repeated Plasmodium falciparum infection. TCRdb applied CATT to the multiplex PCR reads for clone calling. The repertoire holds tens of thousands of delta-chain clones, with 1.4% to 1.5% as singletons. Gammadelta T cells were flow-sorted from PBMC into Vgamma9/Vdelta2+ and Vdelta2-negative populations for bulk analysis. The sample was gamma-delta T cells from blood. All receptors derive from a pool of human donors (malaria-infected and uninfected, not separated).

The chain couples TRDV1 to TRDJ1; 9 nucleotides line up with TRDD3. TCRdb carries no J gene annotation; the J gene was assigned here by matching the DNA with germline. Germline CDR1 reads TSWWSYY; CDR2 reads QGS. The CDR3 runs 19 residues. Trimming at V came to 1 base and at J to 1 base, leaving 13 bases not matched to a gene. The CDR3 nucleotides are TGTGCTCTTGGGGAACGGTACTGCTGGGGGATTCACTGCACCGATAAACTCATCTTT. Its translation is CALGERYCWGIHCTDKLIF.

Turning to this clone: The protein given by TCRdb reflects a much larger clone and differs at residues 6 and 8 from this DNA's translation, likely from a read error; the protein shown is the DNA's translation. The chain recombines TRDV2 with TRDJ1; TRDD3 aligns across 7 bases. V gave up 3 bases and J gave up 2 bases; unmatched junction bases: 20. Germline values: CDR1 GEAIGNYY, CDR2 EKD. The CDR3 has 19 amino acids. The CDR3 is CACDSPYNLLGERTDKLIF. DNA for the CDR3: TGTGCCTGTGACTCACCTTATAACTTGTTGGGGGAAAGGACCGATAAACTCATCTTT.

This clone came up a few times. The protein given by TCRdb reflects a much larger clone and differs at residue 4 from this DNA's translation, likely from a read error; the protein shown is the DNA's translation. This chain uses TRDV2 with TRDJ3, with 13 bases matching TRDD3. Here the J gene came from matching the DNA to germline, since TCRdb omits it. This CDR3 is 23 amino acids long. The germline V gene has CDR1 GEAIGNYY and CDR2 EKD. CDR3 protein: CACGTVSGLGDTRSSWDTRQMFF. CDR3 in DNA: TGTGCCTGTGGCACCGTTTCGGGACTGGGGGATACGCGGAGCTCCTGGGACACCCGACAGATGTTTTTC.

The J gene has no call, while the V gene is TRDV1. CDR3 size: 17 residues. CDR1 is TSWWSYY and CDR2 is QGS in the germline V gene. CDR3 sequence reads: CALGTPPPPLYTDKPIF. CDR3 nucleotides: TGTGCTCTTGGCACCCCCCCCCCCCCATTATACACCGATAAACCCATCTTT.

Concerning this clone: TCRdb shows a much larger clone's protein in place of this DNA's translation, and the two differ at residue 13, likely through a read error; the protein shown is translated from the DNA. The chain joins TRDV2 to TRDJ3; D is possibly TRDD3 (5 bases). CDR1 is GEAIGNYY, CDR2 EKD, per germline. The CDR3 runs 15 residues. In nucleotides, the CDR3 is TGTGCCTGTGACACCGACTCCTGGGACACCCGACAGGTGTTTTTC. It is translated as CACDTDSWDTRQVFF.

This chain connects TRDV2 to TRDJ3, with 12 bases that match TRDD3. TCRdb does not report a J gene; here it was assigned by matching the DNA to germline references. The length of the CDR3 is 22 residues. The V segment lost 0 bases and the J segment 2 bases; nucleotides outside the gene matches: 13. The germline V gene has CDR1 GEAIGNYY and CDR2 EKD. The CDR3 here is CACDTALGDTRLTPWDTRQMFF. The CDR3 region has the DNA TGTGCCTGTGACACCGCGCTGGGGGATACGCGACTTACCCCCTGGGACACCCGACAGATGTTTTTC.

As concerns this clone: The likely explanation is a read error, given a far larger clone one base away. The limits of the CDR3 on the DNA are not certain, so only TCRdb's listed CDR3 is given. V gene TRDV1 was called; the J gene was not; TRDD3 is the table's D call, not checked against the DNA. The CDR3 totals 16 residues, both ends included. From germline, CDR1 is TSWWSYY and CDR2 QGS. CDR3 residues: CALGGEGYSCTDKLIF.

This clone was picked up many times. TCRdb shows a much larger clone's protein in place of this DNA's translation, and the two differ at residue 8, likely through a read error; the protein shown is translated from the DNA. The chain employs TRDV1 and TRDJ1; TRDD3 is a possible D gene (5 bases). Germline CDR1 TSWWSYY, CDR2 QGS. This CDR3 has 20 residues. Trimming cost V 2 bases and J 1 base, with 26 bases left between them. CDR3 protein: CALGENSEPSSGVLTDKLIF. The CDR3 nucleotides read TGTGCTCTTGGGGAAAACAGCGAGCCATCCTCGGGGGTCCTCACCGATAAACTCATCTTT.

Concerning this clone: This likely stems from a read error, as it lies one base from a far larger clone. The same CDR3 arises from other DNA sequences in this sample as well. The V gene is TRDV3, the J gene TRDJ1, with unresolved D. TCRdb gives no J gene; it was assigned here by matching the DNA to germline. This CDR3 has 18 residues. Per germline, CDR1 TVYSNPD and CDR2 GDNSRS (reference sequence). The CDR3 is CAFYGPSRPSSYTDKLIF. CDR3 bases: TGTGCCTTTTACGGTCCCAGCCGTCCATCGTCGTACACCGACAAACTCATCTTT. The variable domain in full, completed from reference TRDV3 and TRDJ1, reads CDKVTQSSPDQTVASGSEVVLLCTYDTVYSNPDLFWYRIRPDYSFQFVFYGDNSRSEGADFTQGRFSVKHILTQKAFHLVISPVRTEDSATYYCAFYGPSRPSSYTDKLIFGKGTRVTVEP.

This clone was detected a few times. Translating this DNA gives a protein that differs at residue 14 from the TCRdb one, which belongs to a much larger clone; a read error is likely, and the protein shown is this translation. This chain uses TRDV1 with TRDJ1; tentative D call: TRDD3 (10 bases). No J gene was available from TCRdb, and it was assigned here by a germline match of the DNA. There are 19 residues in the CDR3. Germline CDR1 is TSWWSYY and CDR2 is QGS. Trimming shortened V by 0 bases and J by 8 bases, and 28 bases separated the two germline ends. The DNA for the CDR3 is TGTGCTCTTGGGGAACTCCCTTCCTACGAATGGGGGATACACTGGAAACTCATCTTT. It specifies CALGELPSYEWGIHWKLIF.

The chain couples TRDV1 to TRDJ2; 11 nucleotides line up with TRDD3. J lost 5 bases, V lost 6 bases, and 50 bases had no gene match. This CDR3 spans 30 amino acids. Germline V CDR1 and CDR2: TSWWSYY, QGS. As DNA, the CDR3 is TGTGCTCTTGGAATGGTAGGGGACTATATCTTAACCGGAGGTGGGGGATACGCGTCAGCGGGAATGGGCGCCACAGCACAACTCTTCTTT. Translated, it gives CALGMVGDYILTGGGGYASAGMGATAQLFF.

A remark on this clone: Only one base separates this from a far larger clonotype, so it likely reflects a read error. The rearrangement links TRDV1 to TRDJ1; 8 bases fit TRDD3. No J gene is reported in TCRdb; it was inferred here by comparing the DNA with germline. The CDR3 is 23 amino acids. CDR1 and CDR2 from the germline V gene are TSWWSYY and QGS. Written as DNA, the CDR3 is TGTGCCCTTGGGGAAAACCCCTCCCACGTACTGTGGGATACGCCAGTGTACACCGATAAACTCATCTTT. Translation gives CALGENPSHVLWDTPVYTDKLIF.

This chain links TRDV1 with TRDJ1; 7 positions agree with TRDD3. Because TCRdb records no J gene, it was assigned here through a match of the DNA to germline. The CDR3 spans 16 residues. J was trimmed by 5 bases and V by 3 bases; bases with no gene match: 12. Germline V lookup: CDR1 TSWWSYY, CDR2 QGS. This CDR3 is CALGDLCLLGTDKLIF. DNA of the CDR3: TGTGCTCTTGGGGACCTATGCCTACTGGGGACGGATAAACTCATCTTT.

As for this clone: This is likely an artifact of a read error, given a far larger clone one base away. Other DNA sequences in the same sample also yield this CDR3. This chain links TRDV1 with TRDJ1; 13 positions match TRDD3. The J gene is not listed in TCRdb, so it was assigned here from a DNA match to germline. The CDR3 sequence is 19 residues long. Germline V gene sequence: CDR1 TSWWSYY, CDR2 QGS. CDR3 sequence reads: CALGELSSYWGIRWAKLIF. The CDR3 nucleotides are TGTGCTCTCGGGGAACTCTCTTCCTACTGGGGGATACGGTGGGCTAAACTCATCTTT.

This clone was seen at least ten times. The chain has TRDV1 and TRDJ3; 11 bases map to TRDD3. Germline V gives CDR1 TSWWSYY, CDR2 QGS. With 3 bases clipped from V and 0 bases from J, the junction kept 13 bases outside the gene matches. This CDR3 spans 22 amino acids. This chain's CDR3 is CALGDPHPGGYRSSWDTRQMFF. As DNA, the CDR3 is TGTGCTCTTGGGGACCCTCACCCTGGGGGATACCGCAGCTCCTGGGACACCCGACAGATGTTTTTC.

This clone has a handful of counts. TCRdb's listed protein matches a much larger clone and diverges from this DNA's translation at residue 17, likely through a read error; the protein shown comes from the DNA. The chain has TRDV1 and TRDJ1; TRDD2 matches at 9 bases. TCRdb leaves out the J gene; it was filled in here by matching the DNA to germline. The germline V gene encodes CDR1 TSWWSYY and CDR2 QGS. The CDR3 sequence is 21 residues long. The CDR3 region is CALGETLPTIHGGLNTNKLIF. CDR3 coding DNA: TGTGCTCTTGGGGAAACCCTTCCTACGATTCACGGGGGACTAAACACCAATAAACTCATCTTT.

Only a few counts were recorded for this clone. TCRdb lists the protein of a much larger clone for this DNA, which differs at residue 14, so this is likely a read error; the protein given here is translated from the DNA itself. The genes are TRDV1 and TRDJ1; TRDD3 matches 10 bases. No J gene was available from TCRdb, and it was assigned here by a germline match of the DNA. This CDR3 is built from 20 residues. V gave up 6 bases and J gave up 10 bases; unmatched junction bases: 29. Germline-derived CDR1 and CDR2 are TSWWSYY and QGS. CDR3 amino acids: CALGPIPSSLLGDASAPLIF. The CDR3 DNA reads TGTGCTCTTGGCCCTATCCCTTCCTCACTACTGGGGGATGCTTCGGCGCCACTCATCTTT.

About this clone itself: The protein recorded in TCRdb matches a much larger clone and deviates from this DNA's translation at residue 12, suggesting a read error; the protein here is obtained by translating the DNA. This CDR3 reads CALGTPAFLRSAGGYGKYTDKLIF. Written as DNA, the CDR3 is TGTGCTCTTGGGACTCCGGCCTTCCTACGTAGTGCTGGGGGATACGGAAAGTACACCGATAAACTCATCTTT. This chain links TRDV1 with TRDJ1; 12 nucleotides align to TRDD3. As TCRdb names no J gene, one was assigned here on the basis of a DNA match to germline. The germline V gene has CDR1 TSWWSYY and CDR2 QGS. With V trimmed by 5 bases and J by 0 bases, 28 bases remained unmatched. This CDR3 is built from 24 residues.

This clone was recorded a few times. A read error likely explains why the TCRdb protein, taken from a much larger clone, differs from this DNA's translation at residue 3; the protein shown is translated from the DNA. The rearrangement joins TRDV1 to TRDJ1, with TRDD3 matching 8 bases. The J gene, not given by TCRdb, was assigned here from a germline match of the nucleotide sequence. This CDR3 comprises 21 residues. Germline-derived CDR1 and CDR2 are TSWWSYY and QGS. Here the CDR3 reads CAPGERPFFPLLLGDTDKLIF. DNA of the CDR3: TGTGCTCCTGGGGAACGGCCCTTTTTCCCACTTTTACTGGGGGACACCGATAAACTCATCTTT.

This clone was counted ten times or more. A read error likely explains why the TCRdb protein, taken from a much larger clone, differs from this DNA's translation at residue 4; the protein shown is translated from the DNA. The genes are TRDV1 and TRDJ1, with D perhaps matching TRDD3 (6 bases). CDR1 TSWWSYY and CDR2 QGS come from the germline V gene. This CDR3 spans 17 amino acids. The CDR3 region is CALWEPPTGSYTDKLIF. The CDR3 DNA is TGTGCTCTTTGGGAACCCCCGACTGGGTCGTACACCGATAAACTCATCTTT.

This clone occurred a few times. A far larger clone differs by one base, so this is likely a read error. The same CDR3 arises from other DNA sequences in this sample as well. The CDR3 sequence: CALGELCGCLGDIGRGHKLIF. The DNA of the CDR3 is TGTGCCCTTGGGGAACTATGTGGGTGCCTGGGGGATATAGGGCGGGGGCATAAACTCATCTTT. The V call is TRDV1, the J call TRDJ1, with 10 nucleotides matching TRDD3. The J gene, left out of TCRdb, was set here by checking the DNA against germline. In germline, CDR1 is TSWWSYY, CDR2 QGS. This CDR3 region has 21 residues.

About this clone: The amino acid sequence in TCRdb belongs to a much larger clone and departs from this DNA's translation at residue 9, likely a sequencing read error; the sequence shown is translated from the DNA. As DNA, the CDR3 is TGTGCTCTTGGGGAACAAAGTCGACGGTCGGGTTCATACTGGGGATTACCCGATAAACTCATCTTT. Encoded protein: CALGEQSRRSGSYWGLPDKLIF. This rearrangement joins TRDV1 to TRDJ1; TRDD3 matches at 7 bases. TCRdb records no J gene; here it was assigned by comparing the DNA to germline. The CDR3 spans 22 residues. Germline CDR1 is TSWWSYY and CDR2 is QGS. Trimming removed 1 base from V and 3 bases from J; junction bases left unmatched: 26.

This clone was observed many times. This DNA's translation and the protein TCRdb lists, from a much larger clone, do not match at residue 4, likely due to a read error; the protein shown is translated from the DNA. The chain couples TRDV2 to TRDJ3; 7 nucleotides match TRDD3. TCRdb carries no J gene annotation; the J gene was assigned here by matching the DNA with germline. The CDR3 runs 18 residues. CDR1 and CDR2 from the germline V gene are GEAIGNYY and EKD. The CDR3 is CACGTGWGSSWDTRQMFF. For the CDR3, the DNA is TGTGCCTGTGGCACCGGGTGGGGGAGCTCCTGGGACACCCGACAGATGTTTTTC.

This clone has just a few counts. TCRdb's listed protein matches a much larger clone and diverges from this DNA's translation at residue 6, likely through a read error; the protein shown comes from the DNA. The CDR3 DNA is TGTGCCTGTGACACGGCTGGGGGATTCCCGGGAGCCTGGGACACCCGACAGATGTTTTTC. Residues: CACDTAGGFPGAWDTRQMFF. The chain is built from TRDV2 and TRDJ3, with TRDD3 matching 9 bases. TCRdb leaves out the J gene; it was filled in here by matching the DNA to germline. The CDR3 has 20 amino acids. From germline, CDR1 is GEAIGNYY and CDR2 EKD. The junction had 11 bases not matched to a gene; V was cut back by 1 base and J by 2 bases.

On this clone: A read error likely explains this, since a far larger clone differs by one base. Different DNA sequences within this sample yield the same CDR3. J is TRDJ1 and V is TRDV1; 10 bases are shared with TRDD3. Here the J gene came from matching the DNA to germline, since TCRdb omits it. Germline V CDR1 and CDR2: TSWWSYY, QGS. This CDR3 spans 21 amino acids. The CDR3 sequence: CALGNVPTLGDRGLYTDKLIF. Here the CDR3 DNA reads TGCGCTCTTGGGAACGTCCCTACGCTGGGGGATAGGGGACTGTACACCGATAAACTCATCTTT.

By share, this clone ranks as medium-sized (0.01 to 0.1%). This same CDR3 is encoded by further DNA sequences in the sample. This sequence joins TRDV3 and TRDJ1; TRDD3 agrees at 9 bases. Germline V gives CDR1 TVYSNPD, CDR2 GDNSRS (reference sequence). Trimming removed 3 bases from V and 4 bases from J; junction bases left unmatched: 12. The CDR3 has 15 amino acids. CDR3 coding DNA: TGTGCCTTCGTAGCCCAGGGGGGATACCGCGATAAACTCATCTTT. Encoded protein: CAFVAQGGYRDKLIF. The full variable domain, completed using reference TRDV3 and TRDJ1, is CDKVTQSSPDQTVASGSEVVLLCTYDTVYSNPDLFWYRIRPDYSFQFVFYGDNSRSEGADFTQGRFSVKHILTQKAFHLVISPVRTEDSATYYCAFVAQGGYRDKLIFGKGTRVTVEP.

This clone has at least ten counts. The gene calls are TRDV1 and TRDJ1, with 10 bases matching TRDD3. Germline values: CDR1 TSWWSYY, CDR2 QGS. The V segment lost 1 base and the J segment 3 bases; nucleotides outside the gene matches: 8. The CDR3 has 17 residues. The CDR3 loop is CALGEQHYWGIPDKLIF. The DNA of the CDR3 is TGTGCTCTTGGGGAACAACACTACTGGGGGATCCCCGATAAACTCATCTTT.